This TCR beta chain was found in a study of control samples from healthy donors and cancer patients. Data came from immunoSEQ multiplex PCR; TCRdb stores just in-frame clones and leaves some out. Among under 20,000 clones listed, roughly 80% were seen once. The CDR3 loop spans 16 amino acids. V lost 2 bases, J lost 5 bases, and 14 bases lay in between. Germline V gives CDR1 KGHDR, CDR2 SFDVKD. What was sequenced was PBMCs. This clonotype was obtained from a woman in her 70s with lung cancer. The chain uses TRBV24-1 and TRBJ1-4; maybe TRBD1 (6 bases). The CDR3 is CATSDYRSGVNEKLFF. The CDR3 region has the DNA TGTGCCACCAGTGATTATCGGTCAGGGGTAAATGAAAAACTGTTTTTT.